Listed here are 9 T cell receptor beta chains from one sample, sequenced in a study of shared clonotypes between healthy human individuals. Method: immunoSEQ multiplex PCR; TCRdb's copy keeps in-frame clones and lacks some. Of roughly 2 million clones listed, approximately 95% were seen once; the top ten hold roughly 0.13%. The sample taken for sequencing was naive CD4+ T cells sorted from blood. The subset was: CD45RA+ positively selected. All receptors derive from a man aged 18 to 30 in good health.

This clone was observed once. The rearrangement joins TRBV5-6 to TRBJ2-7; 7 bases line up with TRBD2. CDR3 length equals 16 residues. Germline CDR1 SGHDT, CDR2 YYEEEE. Unmatched junction bases numbered 12, after V lost 0 bases and J lost 6 bases. CDR3 sequence (DNA): TGTGCCAGCAGCTTGGAACTAGCGACCAGCTCCCTCGAGCAGTACTTC. This translates into CASSLELATSSLEQYF.

This sequence joins TRBV25-1 and TRBJ2-7, with D perhaps matching TRBD1 (5 bases). Germline V gives CDR1 MGHDK, CDR2 SYGVNS. The CDR3 consists of 15 residues. V was pared by 1 base and J by 3 bases, with 13 bases between. This CDR3 is CASSECPGCLYEQYF. As DNA, the CDR3 is TGTGCCAGCAGTGAATGTCCAGGGTGCCTCTACGAGCAGTACTTC.

V and J are TRBV6-1 and TRBJ1-2, with TRBD1 matching 7 bases. The ends lost 0 bases at V and 0 bases at J; junction bases unmatched: 16. CDR1 and CDR2 from the germline V gene are MNHNS and SASEGT. This CDR3 contains 20 residues. CDR3 residues: CASSEAQSLGRTGANYGYTF. As DNA, the CDR3 is TGTGCCAGCAGTGAAGCGCAATCTCTGGGAAGGACAGGCGCTAACTATGGCTACACCTTC.

The rearrangement links TRBV5-4 to TRBJ2-3; 10 positions agree with TRBD2. The germline V gene encodes CDR1 SGHNT and CDR2 YYREEE (reference sequence). CDR3 size: 15 residues. The ends lost 4 bases at V and 3 bases at J; junction bases unmatched: 5. In DNA, the CDR3 is TGTGCCAGCAGCGTGGGACTAGCGTTTACAGATACGCAGTATTTT. It encodes CASSVGLAFTDTQYF.

The chain carries TRBV21-1 and TRBJ2-7; the listed D gene, TRBD2, was not tested against the DNA. TRBV21-1 is a pseudogene. This CDR3 has 14 amino acids. The CDR3, as DNA: TGTGCCAGCAGGCGTCTTGTCCCTCTCTACGAGCAGTACTTC. It yields the protein CASRRLVPLYEQYF.

This clone has only a few counts. The chain joins TRBV25-1 to TRBJ2-2; tentatively, D is TRBD2 (6 bases). The V end lost 8 bases, the J end lost 2 bases, and 21 bases lay between the germline ends. Germline assignment: CDR1 MGHDK and CDR2 SYGVNS. This CDR3 region has 17 residues. The CDR3 coding sequence is TGTGCCAGCGTAGCCAGCGTGGGTAGCGGTAACACCGGGGAGCTGTTTTTT. Translating gives CASVASVGSGNTGELFF.

The V call is TRBV18, the J call TRBJ1-6; tentative D call: TRBD1 (6 bases). This CDR3 has 15 residues. Germline V gene sequence: CDR1 KGHSH, CDR2 LQKENI. Trimming stripped 8 bases from V and 7 bases from J, with 18 bases between. CDR3 protein: CASQGGKGRNSPLHF. The CDR3 DNA reads TGTGCCAGCCAAGGGGGAAAGGGGAGAAATTCACCCCTCCACTTT.

The chain carries TRBV28 and TRBJ1-5; D is undetermined. In germline, CDR1 is MDHEN, CDR2 SYDVKM. Trimming removed 6 bases from V and 9 bases from J, with 9 bases in between. This CDR3 is built from 11 residues. Here the CDR3 reads CASSAGRPQHF. The DNA for the CDR3 is TGTGCCAGCAGCGCCGGCCGGCCCCAGCATTTT.

This clone was found once. The genes are TRBV5-6 and TRBJ1-2; D ambiguous. The CDR3 is made up of 14 amino acids. V dropped 2 bases and J dropped 4 bases, with 12 bases sitting between them. Looked up from germline, CDR1 is SGHDT and CDR2 is YYEEEE. In DNA form, the CDR3 reads TGTGCCAGCAGCTTTAGTGAGCGCCCCTATGGCTACACCTTC. This codes for CASSFSERPYGYTF. Using reference TRBV5-6 and TRBJ1-2 for the parts outside the CDR3, the full variable domain is DAGVTQSPTHLIKTRGQQVTLRCSPKSGHDTVSWYQQALGQGPQFIFQYYEEEERQRGNFPDRFSGHQFPNYSSELNVNALLLGDSALYLCASSFSERPYGYTFGSGTRLTVV.